This T cell receptor (beta chain) was documented in a study of CD8 T cells in ankylosing spondylitis. Findings and limits, study-wide: Reported data indicate significant enrichment of disease-linked clones within matched ankylosing spondylitis synovial fluid. A motif in TCR beta, a set of about eight highly homologous variants, appeared characteristic of ankylosing spondylitis blood. Previous work reported some of these motif variants in the synovial fluid and blood of reactive arthritis. Clones linked to the disease showed a CD8+ phenotype. They occurred at relatively low frequencies in peripheral blood.

Comment on this clonotype: Its antigen remains unknown.

The CDR3 runs to 14 residues. Germline lookup yields CDR1 SQVTM and CDR2 ANQGSEA. The authors made TCR beta libraries by quantitative 5'-RACE with molecular barcodes. From the 5' RACE reads, TCRdb called clonotypes with MiXCR, one entry per CDR3 protein. Of more than 400,000 distinct CDR3 sequences in the sample, 5.3% were seen once. Sample: blood, either unsorted or a sorted T cell fraction (not recorded which). The chain joins TRBV29-1 to TRBJ2-7; D is perhaps TRBD1 or TRBD2 (5 bases each). The clonotype comes from a male donor with ankylosing spondylitis. CDR3 region: CTQGGSGTTLPQYF. DNA of the CDR3: TGCACCCAGGGTGGGTCCGGGACGACTCTTCCGCAGTACTTC.